These T cell receptor beta chains were read from a single sample in a study of metastatic and nonmetastatic thyroid tumors. TCRdb re-clonotyped the PCR reads via MiXCR. Of about 28,000 clones in the sample, 20% to 25% are singletons; the top ten hold about two fifths. The source material was blood. The receptors stem from a female donor with papillary thyroid cancer or a benign thyroid nodule (not recorded which). Some clones in this sample may be carry-over from other donors' samples. Both conserved end residues are trimmed from each CDR3. The order of the fields is J gene, V gene, clone size, CDR3 protein. For some rows the clone size is stated as once, few or many, or as a class when expanded; others skip it.

>TRBJ2-2|TRBV29-1|many
SVQGPGGPGELF
>TRBJ2-3|TRBV11-2|many
ASSDGLPASTDTQY
>TRBJ2-5|TRBV2|NA
ASSKGRGETQY
>TRBJ2-3|TRBV11-2|many
ASSDGLSASTDTQY
>TRBJ2-5|TRBV7-9|many
ASSYRDGQETQY
>TRBJ2-1|TRBV30|many
AWGRYSYNEQF
>TRBJ1-2|TRBV11-2|NA
ASSRGQSYGYT
>TRBJ2-3|TRBV10-3|many
AISEARSSTDTQY
>TRBJ1-5|TRBV18|NA
ATTGTRNHPQH
>TRBJ2-2|TRBV5-1|few
ASSLGPRGDTGELF
>TRBJ1-5|TRBV4-3|NA
ASSQDFRQPQH
>TRBJ1-6|TRBV30|many
AWSGTGGMVNSPLH
>TRBJ2-7|TRBV6-5|few
ASSYSGGFEQY
>TRBJ2-1|TRBV2|few
ASSADRVYNEQF
>TRBJ2-7|TRBV6-1|many
ASSQTVSYEQY
>TRBJ2-7|TRBV28|medium-sized
ASRGQGQGVHEQY
>TRBJ2-7|TRBV20-1|NA
SAGRGESYEQY
>TRBJ1-1|TRBV29-1|NA
SAMTGWNTEAF
>TRBJ1-6|TRBV20-1|hyperexpanded
SASQQESSPLH
>TRBJ1-2|TRBV2|few
ASDRGSGYT
>TRBJ2-5|TRBV10-2|few
ASSESMVQGETQY
>TRBJ1-6|TRBV6-1|many
ASSTRTGDNSPLH
>TRBJ2-3|TRBV24-1|NA
ATKRGGGDTQY
>TRBJ2-7|TRBV7-9|many
ASSARDTYEQY